A single TCR beta chain is shown here with its context. As yet, its antigen is unknown. This sample is drawn from a study of CD8 T cells in ankylosing spondylitis. Findings of the study overall: Seven or eight highly homologous variants formed a TCR beta motif that appeared characteristic of ankylosing spondylitis blood.

Libraries of TCR beta came from quantitative 5'-RACE with molecular barcodes. Using its own MiXCR run on the 5' RACE reads, TCRdb lists one record per CDR3 protein. The top ten clones hold roughly 14% of a sample with approximately 300,000 distinct CDR3 sequences, 6.5% to 10% of them seen once. The specimen was blood, either unsorted or a sorted T cell fraction (not recorded which). This clonotype originated in a male donor with ankylosing spondylitis.

The DNA of the CDR3 is TGTGCCAGCAGCACCAGGGTTATAGGGGCTGCTCAGCCCCAGCATTTT. Protein: CASSTRVIGAAQPQHF. This chain links TRBV4-2 with TRBJ1-5; perhaps TRBD1 as D (5 bases). The CDR3 runs to 16 residues. Between the trimmed V and J ends, which lost 5 bases and 6 bases, there was a span of 20 bases. Germline V CDR1 and CDR2: LGHNA, YNFKEQ.